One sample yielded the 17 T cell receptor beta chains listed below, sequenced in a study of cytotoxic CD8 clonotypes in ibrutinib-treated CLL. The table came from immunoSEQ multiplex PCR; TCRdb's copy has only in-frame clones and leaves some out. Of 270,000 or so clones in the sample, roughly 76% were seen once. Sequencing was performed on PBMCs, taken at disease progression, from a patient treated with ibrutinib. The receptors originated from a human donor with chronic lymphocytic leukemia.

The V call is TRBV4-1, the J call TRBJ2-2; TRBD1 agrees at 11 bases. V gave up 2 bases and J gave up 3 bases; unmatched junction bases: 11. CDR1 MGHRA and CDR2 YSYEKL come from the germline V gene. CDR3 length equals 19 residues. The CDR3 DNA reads TGCGCCAGCAGCCAATTTGGGGGCGGACAGGGGGCGCACACCGGGGAGCTGTTTTTT. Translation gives CASSQFGGGQGAHTGELFF.

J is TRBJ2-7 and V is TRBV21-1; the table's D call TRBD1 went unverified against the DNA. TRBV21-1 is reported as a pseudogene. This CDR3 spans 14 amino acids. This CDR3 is CASSRRQGEYEQYF. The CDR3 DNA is TGTGCCAGCAGCCGGCGACAGGGTGAATACGAGCAGTACTTC.

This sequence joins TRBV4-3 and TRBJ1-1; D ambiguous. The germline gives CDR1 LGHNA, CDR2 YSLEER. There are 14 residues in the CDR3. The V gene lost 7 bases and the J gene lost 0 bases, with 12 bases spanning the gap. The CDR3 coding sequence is TGCGCCAGCACAAGGGAACTGTTGAACACTGAAGCTTTCTTT. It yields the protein CASTRELLNTEAFF.

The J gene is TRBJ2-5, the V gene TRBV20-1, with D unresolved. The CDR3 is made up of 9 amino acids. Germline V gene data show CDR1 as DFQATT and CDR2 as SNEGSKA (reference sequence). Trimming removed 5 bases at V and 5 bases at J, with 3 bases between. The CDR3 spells CSARETQYF. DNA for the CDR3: TGCAGTGCTCGGGAGACCCAGTACTTC.

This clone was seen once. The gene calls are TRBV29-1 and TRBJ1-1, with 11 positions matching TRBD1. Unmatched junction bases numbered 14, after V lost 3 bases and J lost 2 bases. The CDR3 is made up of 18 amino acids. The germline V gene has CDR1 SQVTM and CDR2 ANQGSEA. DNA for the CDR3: TGCAGCGTTGAGGGGACAGGGGGACTCACCGGGTTTAACACTGAAGCTTTCTTT. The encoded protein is CSVEGTGGLTGFNTEAFF.

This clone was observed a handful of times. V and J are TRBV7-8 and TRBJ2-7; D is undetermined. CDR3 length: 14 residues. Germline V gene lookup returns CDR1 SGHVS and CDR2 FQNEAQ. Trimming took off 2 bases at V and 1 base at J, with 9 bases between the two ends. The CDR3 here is CASSLRWLSYEQYF. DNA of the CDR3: TGTGCCAGCAGCTTACGATGGCTTTCCTACGAGCAGTACTTC.

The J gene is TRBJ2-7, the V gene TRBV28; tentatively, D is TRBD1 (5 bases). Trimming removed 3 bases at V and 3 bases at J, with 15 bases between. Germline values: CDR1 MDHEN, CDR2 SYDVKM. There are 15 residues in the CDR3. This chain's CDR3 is CASSFGGRTNYEQYF. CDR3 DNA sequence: TGTGCCAGCAGTTTTGGTGGCCGGACAAACTACGAGCAGTACTTC.

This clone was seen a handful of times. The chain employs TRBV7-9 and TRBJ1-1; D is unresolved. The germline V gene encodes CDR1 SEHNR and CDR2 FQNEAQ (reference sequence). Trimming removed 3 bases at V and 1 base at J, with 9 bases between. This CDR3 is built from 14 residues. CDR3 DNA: TGTGCCAGCAGCTTTCAAGGAAGGAACACTGAAGCTTTCTTT. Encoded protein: CASSFQGRNTEAFF.

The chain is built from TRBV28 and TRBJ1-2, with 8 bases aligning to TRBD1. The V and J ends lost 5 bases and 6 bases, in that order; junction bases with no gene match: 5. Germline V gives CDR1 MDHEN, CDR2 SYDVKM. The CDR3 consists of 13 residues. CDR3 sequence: CASSAPTGDGYTF. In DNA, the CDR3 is TGTGCCAGCAGTGCCCCGACAGGGGATGGCTACACCTTC.

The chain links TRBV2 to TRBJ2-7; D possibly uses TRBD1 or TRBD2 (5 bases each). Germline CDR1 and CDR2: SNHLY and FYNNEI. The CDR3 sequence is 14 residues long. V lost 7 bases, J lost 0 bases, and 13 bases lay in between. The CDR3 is CASIRDRSSYEQYF. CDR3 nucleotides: TGTGCCAGCATCCGGGACCGTAGCTCCTACGAGCAGTACTTC. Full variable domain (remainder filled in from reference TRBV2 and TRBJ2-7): EPEVTQTPSHQVTQMGQEVILRCVPISNHLYFYWYRQILGQKVEFLVSFYNNEISEKSEIFDDQFSVERPDGSNFTLKIRSTKLEDSAMYFCASIRDRSSYEQYFGPGTRLTVT.

The CDR3 spells CASSSGLYAGYEQYF. CDR3 coding DNA: TGTGCCAGCAGTTCGGGACTTTATGCTGGGTACGAGCAGTACTTC. The chain recombines TRBV28 with TRBJ2-7, with D perhaps TRBD2 (6 bases). The CDR3 spans 15 residues. Germline-derived CDR1 and CDR2 are MDHEN and SYDVKM. The V end lost 4 bases, the J end lost 4 bases, and 17 bases lay between the germline ends.

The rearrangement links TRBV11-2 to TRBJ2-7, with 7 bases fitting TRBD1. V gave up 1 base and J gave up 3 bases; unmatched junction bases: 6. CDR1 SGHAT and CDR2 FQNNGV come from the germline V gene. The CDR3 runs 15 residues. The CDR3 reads CASSLGTGIYYEQYF. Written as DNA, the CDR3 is TGTGCCAGCAGCTTAGGGACAGGCATCTACTACGAGCAGTACTTC.

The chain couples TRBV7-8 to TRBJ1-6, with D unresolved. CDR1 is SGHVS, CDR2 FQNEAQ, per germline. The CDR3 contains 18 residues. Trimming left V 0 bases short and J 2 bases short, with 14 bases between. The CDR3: CASSLATRRHAYNSPLHF. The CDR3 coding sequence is TGTGCCAGCAGCTTAGCTACGAGGCGACATGCCTATAATTCACCCCTCCACTTT.

The CDR3 loop reads CASSRTGDTGELFF. DNA of the CDR3: TGTGCCAGCAGCCGGACAGGAGACACCGGGGAGCTGTTTTTT. The chain joins TRBV6-4 to TRBJ2-2; 7 bases map to TRBD1. This CDR3 has 14 residues. V lost 6 bases and J lost 3; bases outside the gene matches: 4. Germline CDR1 is MRHNA and CDR2 is SNTAGT.

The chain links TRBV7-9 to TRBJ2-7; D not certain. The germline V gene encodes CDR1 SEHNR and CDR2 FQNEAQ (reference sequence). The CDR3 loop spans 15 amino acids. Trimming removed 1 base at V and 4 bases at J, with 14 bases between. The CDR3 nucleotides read TGTGCCAGCAGCTTAGATGGGATTGCTGGTTACGAGCAGTACTTC. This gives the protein CASSLDGIAGYEQYF.

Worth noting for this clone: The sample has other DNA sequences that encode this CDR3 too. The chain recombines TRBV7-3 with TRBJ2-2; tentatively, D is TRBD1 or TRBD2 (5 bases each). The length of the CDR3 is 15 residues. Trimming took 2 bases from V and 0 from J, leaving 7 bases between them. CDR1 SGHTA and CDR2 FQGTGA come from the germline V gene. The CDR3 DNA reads TGTGCCAGCAGCTTAGGGGGACCGAACACCGGGGAGCTGTTTTTT. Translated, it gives CASSLGGPNTGELFF.

The CDR3 DNA is TGTGCCAGCAGCCTACAGGGACAGGGCTATGGCTACACCTTC. It encodes CASSLQGQGYGYTF. The V gene is TRBV7-3, the J gene TRBJ1-2, with 9 bases fitting TRBD1. V shed 5 bases and J 4 bases; nucleotides not matched to a gene: 5. CDR1 is SGHTA and CDR2 is FQGTGA in the germline V gene. The CDR3 spans 14 residues.